The next 30 T cell receptor beta chains were all read from a single sample in a study of shared clonotypes between healthy human individuals. TCRdb's table, derived via immunoSEQ multiplex PCR, lists solely in-frame clones and lacks some. The table includes about 2 million clones, 90% to 95% detected once. The specimen was naive CD4+ T cells sorted from blood. This sample's subset: CD45RA+ positively selected. These receptors originate from a man younger than 30 in good health.

The chain joins TRBV4-3 to TRBJ2-1; D gene ambiguous. The germline V gene encodes CDR1 LGHNA and CDR2 YSLEER. V was trimmed by 0 bases and J by 6 bases, leaving 12 bases between them. This CDR3 is built from 15 residues. The CDR3 sequence is CASSQEAPYPNEQFF. The CDR3 bases are TGCGCCAGCAGCCAAGAAGCGCCCTACCCCAATGAGCAGTTCTTC.

V is TRBV6-5 and J is TRBJ2-7; 8 bases are shared with TRBD1. The CDR3 has 15 residues. Germline assignment: CDR1 MNHEY and CDR2 SVGAGI. V lost 6 bases and J lost 0; bases outside the gene matches: 7. This chain's CDR3 is CASSRTGKYSYEQYF. CDR3 nucleotides: TGTGCCAGCAGCCGGACAGGGAAGTACTCCTACGAGCAGTACTTC.

This chain links TRBV6-7 with TRBJ2-1; 13 nucleotides match TRBD2. TRBV6-7 is an open reading frame, and its role is uncertain. The CDR3 is 15 residues long. With V trimmed by 8 bases and J by 8 bases, 9 bases remained unmatched. The CDR3 DNA is TGTGCCAGCTCGAGGACTAGCGGGAGATTCGATGAGCAGTTCTTC. This gives the protein CASSRTSGRFDEQFF.

This chain joins TRBV27 and TRBJ1-6, with D perhaps TRBD1 (5 bases). CDR1 and CDR2 (germline): MNHEY, SMNVEV (reference sequence). The CDR3 consists of 16 residues. Trimming pared 5 bases from V and 7 bases from J, leaving 18 bases between. The CDR3 loop reads CASSRFGALRNSPLHF. DNA of the CDR3: TGTGCCAGCAGTCGATTTGGGGCTTTAAGGAATTCACCCCTCCACTTT.

The chain recombines TRBV2 with TRBJ1-6, with D hard to call. The CDR3 spans 14 residues. Between the trimmed V and J ends, which lost 4 bases and 7 bases, there was a span of 11 bases. Germline CDR1 is SNHLY and CDR2 is FYNNEI. The CDR3 nucleotides read TGTGCCAGCAGTGCACTCGCCAAGAATTCACCCCTCCACTTT. This translates into CASSALAKNSPLHF.

The CDR3 sequence: CAISQTEYTEAFF. Written as DNA, the CDR3 is TGTGCCATCAGCCAAACAGAATACACTGAAGCTTTCTTT. The J gene is TRBJ1-1, the V gene TRBV10-3; D is ambiguous. The CDR3 extends over 13 amino acids. The germline CDR1 and CDR2 sequences are ENHRY and SYGVKD. V was trimmed by 6 bases and J by 3 bases, leaving 11 bases between them.

The chain links TRBV5-1 to TRBJ1-4; tentative D call: TRBD1 (6 bases). Germline CDR1 and CDR2: SGHRS and YFSETQ. The CDR3 extends over 15 amino acids. CDR3 sequence reads: CSCFVGTPNGEKLFF. CDR3 nucleotide sequence: TGCTCCTGCTTCGTAGGGACACCGAACGGTGAAAAACTGTTTTTT.

The rearrangement uses TRBV15 and TRBJ2-7, with 7 bases that match TRBD1. Per germline, CDR1 LNHNV and CDR2 YYDKDF (reference sequence). The V gene end was trimmed by 0 bases and the J gene end by 10 bases; junction bases not matched to a gene: 9. The CDR3 loop spans 14 amino acids. CDR3 sequence (DNA): TGTGCCACCAGCAGAGAGACAGGGATCTCTTATCAGTACTTC. Translated: CATSRETGISYQYF.

The CDR3 sequence is CASSSGLAGGEQYF. In nucleotides, the CDR3 is TGTGCCAGCAGCTCCGGACTAGCGGGAGGCGAGCAGTACTTC. The chain joins TRBV7-2 to TRBJ2-5, with TRBD2 matching 14 bases. Gene TRBJ2-7 matches the end of the DNA better, so the J call may be wrong. The CDR3 totals 14 residues. Germline CDR1 reads SGHTA; CDR2 reads FQGNSA.

Points on this clone: Within the sample, other DNA sequences also encode this same CDR3. The chain uses TRBV5-1 and TRBJ1-1; possibly TRBD1 for D (5 bases). The V gene's germline CDR1 is SGHRS and CDR2 YFSETQ. The CDR3 contains 14 residues. V was cut by 4 bases and J by 2 bases, with 12 bases left in between. The CDR3 sequence: CASSLEGPNTEAFF. The CDR3 DNA is TGCGCCAGCAGCCTGGAGGGACCCAACACTGAAGCTTTCTTT.

J is TRBJ1-3 and V is TRBV5-1; 7 bases are shared with TRBD1. The CDR3 is 14 residues long. Trimming cost V 4 bases and J 4 bases; bases outside gene matches: 5. Germline lookup yields CDR1 SGHRS and CDR2 YFSETQ. CDR3 sequence reads: CASSRSGGGNTIYF. CDR3 DNA: TGCGCCAGCAGCCGATCAGGGGGAGGAAACACCATATATTTT.

The chain recombines TRBV19 with TRBJ1-1; no reliable D call. Trimming took off 3 bases at V and 4 bases at J, with 12 bases between the two ends. Germline V gene sequence: CDR1 LNHDA, CDR2 SQIVND (reference sequence). CDR3 length equals 14 residues. The CDR3 DNA sequence: TGTGCCAGTAGTATCCAAGGGTCGGCCACTGAAGCTTTCTTT. Translated, it gives CASSIQGSATEAFF.

This chain links TRBV19 with TRBJ1-4, with a weak D call TRBD1 (5 bases). V dropped 6 bases and J dropped 7 bases, with 9 bases sitting between them. From germline, CDR1 is LNHDA and CDR2 SQIVND (reference sequence). CDR3 length: 12 amino acids. CDR3 in DNA: TGTGCCAGTAGCGCAGGGAGTGAAAAACTGTTTTTT. Residues: CASSAGSEKLFF. Drawing the rest from reference TRBV19 and TRBJ1-4, the complete variable domain is DGGITQSPKYLFRKEGQNVTLSCEQNLNHDAMYWYRQDPGQGLRLIYYSQIVNDFQKGDIAEGYSVSREKKESFPLTVTSAQKNPTAFYLCASSAGSEKLFFGSGTQLSVL.

The rearrangement joins TRBV25-1 to TRBJ1-2; TRBD1 matches at 8 bases. The trim removed 3 bases at V and 7 bases at J, leaving 13 bases unmatched. The CDR3 has 16 residues. From germline, CDR1 is MGHDK and CDR2 SYGVNS. The CDR3 DNA sequence: TGTGCCAGCAGTGATCCTACCACAGGGGGAGGTGGTGGCTACACCTTC. As protein: CASSDPTTGGGGGYTF.

The rearrangement joins TRBV4-1 to TRBJ1-6; D call uncertain. CDR1 and CDR2 (germline): MGHRA, YSYEKL. There are 15 residues in the CDR3. V lost 6 bases to trimming and J lost 0 bases, with 9 bases between them. CDR3 sequence (DNA): TGCGCCAGCAGTCCTCTGAGCTCCTATAATTCACCCCTCCACTTT. Residues: CASSPLSSYNSPLHF.

The chain has TRBV4-3 and TRBJ2-1; D is possibly TRBD1 (6 bases). Germline V gene lookup returns CDR1 LGHNA and CDR2 YSLEER. Trimming pared 1 base from V and 7 bases from J, leaving 11 bases between. The CDR3 has 14 residues. CDR3 sequence reads: CASSQVDRLNEQFF. Here the CDR3 DNA reads TGCGCCAGCAGCCAAGTGGACAGATTGAATGAGCAGTTCTTC.

This chain links TRBV28 with TRBJ1-5, with D possibly matching TRBD1 (6 bases). Between the trimmed V and J ends, which lost 10 bases and 7 bases, there was a span of 23 bases. Germline values: CDR1 MDHEN, CDR2 SYDVKM. This CDR3 region has 15 residues. CDR3 sequence reads: CATKSGTGAGQPQHF. In DNA, the CDR3 is TGTGCCACCAAATCCGGGACGGGGGCAGGACAGCCCCAGCATTTT.

The rearrangement uses TRBV5-5 and TRBJ1-2; the D is unclear. CDR3 length equals 12 residues. CDR1 is SGHKS and CDR2 is YYEKEE in the germline V gene (reference sequence). V was cut by 4 bases and J by 8 bases, with 12 bases left in between. This CDR3 is CASSTNQEGYTF. For the CDR3, the DNA is TGTGCCAGCAGCACGAATCAGGAGGGCTACACCTTC.

CDR3 in DNA: TGCGCCAGCAGCCAGGGGAGGGACAGGGGTAATTCACCCCTCCACTTT. Translated, it gives CASSQGRDRGNSPLHF. This sequence joins TRBV4-1 and TRBJ1-6, with TRBD1 matching over 10 bases. The CDR3 contains 16 residues. The V and J ends lost 3 bases and 6 bases, in that order; junction bases with no gene match: 5. Germline CDR1 MGHRA, CDR2 YSYEKL.

The chain couples TRBV7-6 to TRBJ1-6; D might be TRBD1 (6 bases). Between the trimmed V and J ends, which lost 3 bases and 10 bases, there was a span of 16 bases. The CDR3 totals 15 residues. CDR1 and CDR2 from the germline V gene are SGHVS and FNYEAQ. The DNA of the CDR3 is TGTGCCAGCAGCTTTCAACTGGCAGGGGAGTCACCCCTCCACTTT. It yields the protein CASSFQLAGESPLHF.

J is TRBJ1-1 and V is TRBV2; D is unclear. Between the trimmed V and J ends, which lost 8 bases and 5 bases, there was a span of 15 bases. From germline, CDR1 is SNHLY and CDR2 FYNNEI. The CDR3 runs 13 residues. For the CDR3, the DNA is TGTGCCAGCCTAAGTTACCCCGGGACTGAAGCTTTCTTT. This encodes CASLSYPGTEAFF.

Notes on this clone: In the same sample, other DNA sequences code for this CDR3. This chain joins TRBV7-2 and TRBJ2-3; TRBD1 might be the D (6 bases). Germline V CDR1 and CDR2: SGHTA, FQGNSA. The CDR3 is 14 residues long. V was pared by 2 bases and J by 3 bases, with 9 bases between. The chain's CDR3 is CASSLSGATDTQYF. CDR3 bases: TGTGCCAGCAGCTTATCAGGGGCAACAGATACGCAGTATTTT. The full variable domain, its missing parts supplied by reference TRBV7-2 and TRBJ2-3, is GAGVSQSPSNKVTEKGKDVELRCDPISGHTALYWYRQSLGQGLEFLIYFQGNSAPDKSGLPSDRFSAERTGGSVSTLTIQRTQQEDSAVYLCASSLSGATDTQYFGPGTRLTVL.

The chain uses TRBV7-2 and TRBJ2-7, with D hard to call. The CDR3 has 14 amino acids. From germline, CDR1 is SGHTA and CDR2 FQGNSA. Trimming took 4 bases from V and 0 from J, leaving 10 bases between them. CDR3 coding DNA: TGTGCCAGCAGCTCCTCAGTGACCTCCTACGAGCAGTACTTC. Its translation: CASSSSVTSYEQYF.

V usage is TRBV5-1 and J usage is TRBJ1-5, with D possibly being TRBD1 (5 bases). The germline gives CDR1 SGHRS, CDR2 YFSETQ. The CDR3 is made up of 14 amino acids. V dropped 0 bases and J dropped 7 bases, with 11 bases sitting between them. CDR3 sequence reads: CASSLEGDRQPQHF. Written as DNA, the CDR3 is TGCGCCAGCAGCTTGGAAGGGGATCGGCAGCCCCAGCATTTT. Together with reference TRBV5-1 and TRBJ1-5, the CDR3 gives the full variable domain: KAGVTQTPRYLIKTRGQQVTLSCSPISGHRSVSWYQQTPGQGLQFLFEYFSETQRNKGNFPGRFSGRQFSNSRSEMNVSTLELGDSALYLCASSLEGDRQPQHFGDGTRLSIL.

This chain joins TRBV28 and TRBJ2-7; D is unresolved. Germline V gives CDR1 MDHEN, CDR2 SYDVKM. This CDR3 has 14 amino acids. V was cut by 10 bases and J by 2 bases, with 18 bases left in between. CDR3 amino acids: CATYMSGPAYEQYF. CDR3 bases: TGTGCCACCTATATGTCGGGTCCCGCCTACGAGCAGTACTTC.

This sequence joins TRBV7-9 and TRBJ2-3; tentative D call: TRBD2 (6 bases). V lost 2 bases and J 2 bases, leaving 14 bases between the germline ends. The germline V gene has CDR1 SEHNR and CDR2 FQNEAQ (reference sequence). CDR3 length: 16 residues. In DNA, the CDR3 is TGTGCCAGCAGCTTATTGGCACGCGGGGACACAGATACGCAGTATTTT. This translates into CASSLLARGDTDTQYF.

The genes are TRBV2 and TRBJ2-2, with D hard to call. The V gene's germline CDR1 is SNHLY and CDR2 FYNNEI. The V end was cut by 4 bases, the J end by 3 bases, with 12 bases between. The CDR3 spans 15 residues. The CDR3 loop reads CASSGKSYDTGELFF. The CDR3 DNA sequence: TGTGCCAGCAGTGGAAAATCATACGACACCGGGGAGCTGTTTTTT. The variable domain in full, completed from reference TRBV2 and TRBJ2-2, reads EPEVTQTPSHQVTQMGQEVILRCVPISNHLYFYWYRQILGQKVEFLVSFYNNEISEKSEIFDDQFSVERPDGSNFTLKIRSTKLEDSAMYFCASSGKSYDTGELFFGEGSRLTVL.

The V and J genes are TRBV19 and TRBJ1-1, with D possibly TRBD1 on 6 matching bases. The CDR3 totals 15 residues. The V gene lost 7 bases and the J gene lost 1 base, with 16 bases spanning the gap. In germline, CDR1 is LNHDA, CDR2 SQIVND (reference sequence). CDR3 in DNA: TGTGCCAGTACCGATCTTGGGACACCGAACACTGAAGCTTTCTTT. Its protein product is CASTDLGTPNTEAFF.

The V call is TRBV29-1, the J call TRBJ1-1; D is ambiguous. Between the trimmed V and J ends, which lost 4 bases and 8 bases, there was a span of 2 bases. The CDR3 consists of 8 residues. From germline, CDR1 is SQVTM and CDR2 ANQGSEA. CDR3 region: CSVGEAFF. The CDR3 DNA reads TGCAGCGTTGGAGAAGCTTTCTTT.

In this sample, this clone turned up once. For the CDR3, the DNA is TGTGCCAGCAGTGAGCCGGGGATGGGTCAGCCCCAGCATTTT. Protein: CASSEPGMGQPQHF. This chain joins TRBV25-1 and TRBJ1-5, with D unclear. Germline V gene data show CDR1 as MGHDK and CDR2 as SYGVNS. Trimming took 3 bases from V and 6 from J, leaving 12 bases between them. The CDR3 covers 14 residues.